The source of this T cell receptor beta chain is a study of shared clonotypes between healthy human individuals. V was cut by 4 bases and J by 0 bases, with 9 bases left in between. The CDR3 loop spans 14 amino acids. Germline V gives CDR1 SNHLY, CDR2 FYNNEI. Caucasian adults residing in Nashville, Tennessee made up all the donors. Splitting of CD4+ cells produced CD45RA+ naive and CD45RA-negative memory subsets. Only in-frame clones appear in the TCRdb table, and some are missing; sequencing was by immunoSEQ multiplex PCR. The sample has around 2.5 million clones, over 85% seen once; the top ten hold 0.36%.

The source of this sequence is a man between 18 and 29 years old in good health. Some clones in this sample may be carry-over from other donors' samples. V is TRBV2 and J is TRBJ1-1; D uncertain. The sequenced sample was naive CD4+ T cells from PBMCs. The sample's subset: CD45RA+ positively selected. The CDR3 nucleotides are TGTGCCAGCAGTGTAGAAGGGATGAACACTGAAGCTTTCTTT. Amino acid sequence: CASSVEGMNTEAFF.